The 19 T cell receptor beta chains presented below share a single source sample, sequenced in a study of identical twins. TCRdb processed the 5' RACE reads anew with MiXCR; each CDR3 protein has one entry. The table lists 1.5 million or so distinct CDR3 sequences, less than 40% of them singletons. What was sequenced was cord blood. The receptors here all came from a newborn girl in good health.

The table lists this clonotype with many counts. The rearrangement uses TRBV5-1 and TRBJ2-5; D remains unclear. CDR3 length equals 12 residues. The V gene lost 4 bases and the J gene lost 0 bases, with 4 bases spanning the gap. CDR1 and CDR2 (germline): SGHRS, YFSETQ. The CDR3 DNA sequence: TGCGCCAGCAGCCCTGACCAAGAGACCCAGTACTTC. As protein: CASSPDQETQYF.

Comment on this clonotype: Mismatch with germline at one junction end may stem from a read error. V and J are TRBV15 and TRBJ2-1; D gene uncertain. The CDR3 extends over 15 amino acids. In germline, CDR1 is LNHNV, CDR2 YYDKDF (reference sequence). The CDR3 DNA reads TGTGCCGCCAGCAGAGATACGAGGTCCTACAATGAGCAGTTCTTC. Protein: CAASRDTRSYNEQFF.

V gene TRBV4-1 combines with J gene TRBJ2-1, with TRBD2 matching over 10 bases. This CDR3 has 18 amino acids. CDR1 and CDR2 (germline): MGHRA, YSYEKL. J lost 5 bases, V lost 4 bases, and 14 bases had no gene match. Written as DNA, the CDR3 is TGCGCCAGCAGCCTCGGTCTTAAAGCGGGAGGGCCACACAATGAGCAGTTCTTC. Translated: CASSLGLKAGGPHNEQFF.

This chain connects TRBV4-1 to TRBJ2-3; 8 nucleotides agree with TRBD2. From germline, CDR1 is MGHRA and CDR2 YSYEKL. The J segment lost 0 bases and the V segment lost 1 base, leaving 6 bases of the junction unmatched. This CDR3 has 17 amino acids. The CDR3 protein is CASSQGSGGRSTDTQYF. CDR3 sequence (DNA): TGCGCCAGCAGCCAAGGAAGCGGGGGCAGAAGCACAGATACGCAGTATTTT.

The chain couples TRBV20-1 to TRBJ2-7, with 9 bases identical to TRBD2. Germline values: CDR1 DFQATT, CDR2 SNEGSKA (reference sequence). CDR3 length: 15 residues. The ends lost 0 bases at V and 3 bases at J; junction bases unmatched: 6. As DNA, the CDR3 is TGCAGTGCTAGAGACTCTAGCGGGGCCTACTACGAGCAGTACTTC. It specifies CSARDSSGAYYEQYF.

V usage is TRBV7-2 and J usage is TRBJ2-4, with TRBD1 as a possible D gene (6 bases). V dropped 5 bases and J dropped 1 base, with 21 bases sitting between them. This CDR3 is built from 18 residues. The germline gives CDR1 SGHTA, CDR2 FQGNSA. The CDR3 coding sequence is TGTGCCAGCAGCCCACGGGGACACCAAGTTGGGGCCAAAAACATTCAGTACTTC. It encodes CASSPRGHQVGAKNIQYF.

The CDR3 DNA reads as TGTGCCAGCAGGTCCTCGGACCAAGTACATGGCTACACCTTC. This translates into CASRSSDQVHGYTF. V and J are TRBV7-9 and TRBJ1-2; D uncertain. The CDR3 contains 14 residues. V lost 6 bases, J lost 6 bases, and 17 bases lay in between. Germline V gene lookup returns CDR1 SEHNR and CDR2 FQNEAQ (reference sequence).

This clonotype was picked up a small number of times. J is TRBJ2-7 and V is TRBV28, with D possibly matching TRBD2 (6 bases). CDR1 and CDR2 (germline): MDHEN, SYDVKM. The ends were cut back, 4 bases at V and 4 bases at J, with 17 bases in the middle. The CDR3 loop spans 15 amino acids. CDR3 nucleotide sequence: TGTGCCAGCAGTTGGAGGGGAGGCCGTAATTACGAGCAGTACTTC. Protein sequence: CASSWRGGRNYEQYF.

There are a few counts of this clonotype. This chain uses TRBV6-1 with TRBJ1-5, with unresolved D. Germline lookup yields CDR1 MNHNS and CDR2 SASEGT. The V end was cut by 4 bases, the J end by 3 bases, with 7 bases between. CDR3 length: 13 amino acids. CDR3 DNA: TGTGCCAGCAGTGGAGACATCAATCAGCCCCAGCATTTT. Residues: CASSGDINQPQHF.

The chain joins TRBV10-3 to TRBJ1-2; D is possibly TRBD1 (6 bases). Germline V lookup: CDR1 ENHRY, CDR2 SYGVKD. The CDR3 totals 14 residues. Trimming left V 4 bases short and J 0 bases short, with 9 bases between. The CDR3 loop reads CAISGDTSNYGYTF. In nucleotides, the CDR3 is TGTGCCATCAGTGGGGACACCTCTAACTATGGCTACACCTTC.

The rearrangement uses TRBV7-2 and TRBJ1-1; D is unclear. Germline values: CDR1 SGHTA, CDR2 FQGNSA. CDR3 length equals 10 residues. V lost 5 bases and J 11 bases, leaving 9 bases between the germline ends. The CDR3 is CASSRGRAFF. CDR3 nucleotides: TGTGCCAGCAGCAGAGGACGGGCTTTCTTT.

This clonotype turned up a few times. V usage is TRBV27 and J usage is TRBJ2-7; D not resolved. The length of the CDR3 is 15 residues. Germline CDR1 MNHEY, CDR2 SMNVEV (reference sequence). V lost 2 bases to trimming and J lost 7 bases, with 18 bases between them. CDR3 sequence: CASSLGLVPGNEQYF. For the CDR3, the DNA is TGTGCCAGCAGTTTAGGATTAGTTCCCGGCAATGAGCAGTACTTC.

V and J are TRBV12-3 or TRBV12-4 and TRBJ2-3, with a possible D match to TRBD2 (6 bases). V was trimmed by 3 bases and J by 11 bases, leaving 18 bases between them. CDR3 size: 14 residues. As DNA, the CDR3 is TGTGCCAGCAGTTTGGGACTGTTACCAGATGTGCAGTATTTT. Translated: CASSLGLLPDVQYF.

This clonotype was detected ten times or more. V and J are TRBV5-1 and TRBJ1-2, with a weak D call TRBD1 (5 bases). The CDR3 is made up of 14 amino acids. In germline, CDR1 is SGHRS, CDR2 YFSETQ. Deletions cut 5 bases from V and 5 bases from J, with 16 bases between. In nucleotides, the CDR3 is TGCGCCAGCAGTGCAATGGACGACAGTTATGGCTACACCTTC. It is translated as CASSAMDDSYGYTF.

This clonotype was observed a handful of times. This rearrangement joins TRBV7-2 to TRBJ2-3; D may be TRBD2 (7 bases). Trimming shortened V by 2 bases and J by 2 bases, and 17 bases separated the two germline ends. The CDR3 loop spans 17 amino acids. Germline V gene sequence: CDR1 SGHTA, CDR2 FQGNSA. The CDR3 DNA reads as TGTGCCAGCAGCTTATTAGGTTGGGGGGGCCACACAGATACGCAGTATTTT. Encoded protein: CASSLLGWGGHTDTQYF.

This clonotype was picked up a small number of times. The V and J genes are TRBV7-2 and TRBJ2-3; TRBD1 or TRBD2 may be the D gene (5 bases each). This CDR3 region has 15 residues. The germline V gene has CDR1 SGHTA and CDR2 FQGNSA. V lost 0 bases, J lost 2 bases, and 9 bases lay in between. The CDR3 DNA reads as TGTGCCAGCAGCTTAGCGGGGGAAAACACAGATACGCAGTATTTT. Its translation is CASSLAGENTDTQYF.

This clonotype was counted only a few times. The V call is TRBV11-2, the J call TRBJ2-1; no reliable D call. Trimming left V 5 bases short and J 7 bases short, with 12 bases between. Per the germline V gene, CDR1 is SGHAT and CDR2 is FQNNGV. This CDR3 contains 13 residues. CDR3 sequence: CASSNLRVNEQFF. Written as DNA, the CDR3 is TGTGCCAGCAGCAACCTCAGAGTTAATGAGCAGTTCTTC.

The V and J genes are TRBV18 and TRBJ2-2; no clear D. Germline CDR1 reads KGHSH; CDR2 reads LQKENI. The CDR3 consists of 15 residues. V dropped 2 bases and J dropped 4 bases, with 11 bases sitting between them. DNA for the CDR3: TGTGCCAGCTCACCATGGGCTAGATCCACCGGGGAGCTGTTTTTT. Encoded protein: CASSPWARSTGELFF.

This clonotype was observed a few times. The rearrangement joins TRBV6-5 to TRBJ1-2, with 9 bases aligning to TRBD1. V shed 7 bases, J shed 8 bases, and the junction held 8 bases outside the gene matches. The germline V gene has CDR1 MNHEY and CDR2 SVGAGI. The CDR3 is made up of 13 amino acids. The CDR3 region has the DNA TGTGCCAGCACCGCGGGGACAGGGTTAGGCTACACCTTC. It translates to CASTAGTGLGYTF.